This TCR beta chain was captured in a study of vaccination and CD4 T cells after COVID-19. An Oncomine TCR Beta short-read assay was used to sequence the DNA from cultured CD4+ T cells. Investigators obtained genomic DNA by extraction from cultured CD4+ T cells. TCRdb redid the calling of the PCR reads with MiXCR, one entry per CDR3 protein. This table holds over 20,000 distinct CDR3 sequences, about 35% found once. This sample's time point: late sampling 161 to 241 days after vaccination in a few convalescent patients. The treatment was: roughly 11-day PBMC culture with coronavirus spike peptide pools or control peptides (ViraFEST assay). With peptide pools, ViraFEST first expanded antigen-specific T cells and afterwards sequenced their TCRs. The CDR3 contains 14 residues. Trimming left V 2 bases short and J 6 bases short, with 14 bases between. Germline V gene data show CDR1 as MNHEY and CDR2 as SVGAGI.

This clonotype occurred a few times. Its antigen is unknown. Sequenced here: CD4+ T cells from blood, cultured in vitro, sampled about 7 months after SARS-CoV-2 vaccination. V and J are TRBV6-5 and TRBJ2-7; D is perhaps TRBD2 (6 bases). The origin of this receptor is a human donor who had recovered from COVID-19. In nucleotides, the CDR3 is TGTGCCAGCAGTTACGAGATCGGGGGAGGCGAGCAGTACTTC. This sequence encodes CASSYEIGGGEQYF.